Many counts were recorded for the clone carrying this T cell receptor beta chain. Amplification of the TCR beta CDR3 regions used RNA transcripts (as template). HTBI-primed RT-PCR formed the first round, and a multiplex PCR formed the second. TCRdb re-derived calls from the multiplex PCR reads in MiXCR, one entry per CDR3 protein. The sample lists about 380,000 distinct CDR3 sequences, 15% seen once, with roughly 7% in the top ten. These data come from a study of Graves' ophthalmopathy and Graves' hyperthyroidism. From fresh peripheral blood, roughly 11 ml in volume, the PBMCs were obtained. The CDR3 runs to 14 residues. In germline, CDR1 is MNHEY, CDR2 SMNVEV (reference sequence). The V end lost 5 bases, the J end lost 1 base, and 11 bases lay between the germline ends.

The source is a woman younger than 35 with stable Graves' hyperthyroidism. The V call is TRBV27, the J call TRBJ1-1, with D uncertain. Material for sequencing was peripheral blood. The CDR3 sequence is CASSVRASNTEAFF. The CDR3 nucleotides are TGTGCCAGCAGTGTCCGGGCCTCGAACACTGAAGCTTTCTTT.